Listed here are 29 T cell receptor beta chains from one sample, sequenced in a study of cytotoxic CD8 clonotypes in ibrutinib-treated CLL. Repertoires were generated with immunoSEQ multiplex PCR, while TCRdb's copy carries only in-frame clones and drops some. The sample shows under 200,000 clones, around 84% of them seen only once. Specimen: PBMCs, collected after 12 months of ibrutinib treatment. These receptors all stem from a human donor with chronic lymphocytic leukemia.

This chain joins TRBV7-3 and TRBJ2-3; D may correspond to TRBD1 or TRBD2 (5 bases each). Germline V gives CDR1 SGHTA, CDR2 FQGTGA. The CDR3 contains 16 residues. V gave up 4 bases and J gave up 6 bases, with 20 bases separating them. CDR3 DNA: TGTGCCAGCAGCTCCGGACTTCAGGGACGAATTGATACGCAGTATTTT. Protein sequence: CASSSGLQGRIDTQYF.

The V call is TRBV2, the J call TRBJ2-5, with 10 bases fitting TRBD2. V was pared by 5 bases and J by 5 bases, with 5 bases of the junction left unmatched. This CDR3 has 14 residues. Per the germline V gene, CDR1 is SNHLY and CDR2 is FYNNEI. CDR3 amino acids: CASSPLAGLETQYF. The CDR3 DNA sequence: TGTGCCAGCAGTCCACTAGCGGGACTGGAGACCCAGTACTTC.

The V call is TRBV7-2, the J call TRBJ1-2; D uncertain. CDR1 is SGHTA and CDR2 is FQGNSA in the germline V gene. The CDR3 is 13 residues long. The V gene lost 5 bases and the J gene lost 5 bases, with 12 bases spanning the gap. DNA of the CDR3: TGTGCCAGCAGCCGAGACGTCGGTTATGGCTACACCTTC. Translated: CASSRDVGYGYTF.

The chain couples TRBV12-2 to TRBJ1-2; the DNA was not used to check the table's D call, TRBD1. TRBV12-2 represents a pseudogene. This CDR3 has 20 residues. The CDR3 DNA reads TGTGCAAGTCGCTTAGGGGTCGGGTGGAGGGGGCGTAGACATAACTATGGCTACACCTTC. Translating it yields CASRLGVGWRGRRHNYGYTF.

The J gene is TRBJ1-5, the V gene TRBV19; the D gene is possibly TRBD1 (6 bases). V gave up 5 bases and J gave up 0 bases, with 14 bases separating them. The CDR3 consists of 16 residues. Germline V gene lookup returns CDR1 LNHDA and CDR2 SQIVND (reference sequence). In DNA form, the CDR3 reads TGTGCCAGTAGTCCGTTGACAGGCTATAGCAATCAGCCCCAGCATTTT. Residues: CASSPLTGYSNQPQHF.

V and J are TRBV7-2 and TRBJ2-1, with 10 bases lining up with TRBD2. The germline V gene encodes CDR1 SGHTA and CDR2 FQGNSA. The trim removed 5 bases at V and 10 bases at J, leaving 8 bases unmatched. The length of the CDR3 is 14 residues. The CDR3 here is CASSPWLAGAEQFF. The CDR3 DNA reads TGTGCCAGCAGCCCCTGGCTAGCGGGGGCCGAGCAGTTCTTC. Looking up the rest from reference TRBV7-2 and TRBJ2-1 gives the full variable domain: GAGVSQSPSNKVTEKGKDVELRCDPISGHTALYWYRQSLGQGLEFLIYFQGNSAPDKSGLPSDRFSAERTGGSVSTLTIQRTQQEDSAVYLCASSPWLAGAEQFFGPGTRLTVL.

The chain joins TRBV15 to TRBJ1-2, with a possible D match to TRBD1 (6 bases). This CDR3 region has 15 residues. The ends were cut back, 0 bases at V and 3 bases at J, with 11 bases in the middle. Germline V lookup: CDR1 LNHNV, CDR2 YYDKDF (reference sequence). DNA for the CDR3: TGTGCCACCAGCAGAGACGGGGGCGGGTACTATGGCTACACCTTC. Translated: CATSRDGGGYYGYTF.

This clone was counted between two and nine times. This chain joins TRBV29-1 and TRBJ1-1; D remains ambiguous. Germline V gene sequence: CDR1 SQVTM, CDR2 ANQGSEA. There are 13 residues in the CDR3. Trimming cost V 4 bases and J 7 bases, with 16 bases left between them. The DNA for the CDR3 is TGCAGCGTTGGCGAGGGCCGAGGGAATGAAGCTTTCTTT. Translating it yields CSVGEGRGNEAFF.

V is TRBV7-9 and J is TRBJ1-6; 8 bases align to TRBD1. Germline assignment: CDR1 SEHNR and CDR2 FQNEAQ (reference sequence). V gave up 6 bases and J gave up 0 bases; unmatched junction bases: 7. The CDR3 sequence is 17 residues long. DNA of the CDR3: TGTGCCAGCAGGCCAACAGGGGGGAGCTCCTATAATTCACCCCTCCACTTT. This gives the protein CASRPTGGSSYNSPLHF.

The table lists this clone with a few counts. This chain connects TRBV19 to TRBJ1-2; TRBD1 matches at 8 bases. Germline CDR1 reads LNHDA; CDR2 reads SQIVND (reference sequence). The CDR3 sequence is 13 residues long. After removal of 9 bases from V and 12 bases from J, the junction contained 15 bases not matched to a gene. The CDR3 is CASKDRASSSHTF. CDR3 DNA sequence: TGTGCCAGCAAGGACAGGGCCTCTTCCTCCCACACCTTC.

The gene calls are TRBV5-6 and TRBJ2-7; D not certain. CDR1 and CDR2 from the germline V gene are SGHDT and YYEEEE. Trimming removed 4 bases at V and 5 bases at J, with 19 bases between. This CDR3 is 15 amino acids long. CDR3 nucleotide sequence: TGTGCCAGCAGCCATGCGGTGTTAGGTCGAAACGAGCAGTACTTC. Its translation: CASSHAVLGRNEQYF.

This chain uses TRBV28 with TRBJ1-2, with 9 bases lining up with TRBD1. Germline V gene data show CDR1 as MDHEN and CDR2 as SYDVKM. J gave up 7 bases and V 5 bases, and 17 bases lay outside the gene matches. The CDR3 length is 17 residues. CDR3 sequence: CASSTSGTGYWLGGYTF. CDR3 DNA: TGTGCCAGCAGTACATCCGGGACAGGGTATTGGTTGGGTGGCTACACCTTC.

The chain is built from TRBV7-6 and TRBJ1-4; D remains ambiguous. The CDR3 length is 14 residues. The germline CDR1 and CDR2 sequences are SGHVS and FNYEAQ. The V and J ends lost 3 bases and 6 bases respectively, with 11 bases between them. The CDR3 loop reads CASSFAGFYEKLFF. CDR3 coding DNA: TGTGCCAGCAGCTTTGCCGGGTTCTATGAAAAACTGTTTTTT.

The chain recombines TRBV28 with TRBJ2-2; 8 bases align to TRBD1. The junction had 5 bases not matched to a gene; V was cut back by 8 bases and J by 0 bases. CDR3 length: 15 residues. Germline CDR1 and CDR2: MDHEN and SYDVKM. In DNA form, the CDR3 reads TGTGCCAGCTTAGTGGACAGGGCGAACACCGGGGAGCTGTTTTTT. Amino acid sequence: CASLVDRANTGELFF.

This chain joins TRBV7-9 and TRBJ2-5; D remains ambiguous. The CDR3 totals 12 residues. CDR1 and CDR2 (germline): SEHNR, FQNEAQ (reference sequence). Deletions cut 7 bases from V and 3 bases from J, with 9 bases between. CDR3 nucleotides: TGTGCCAGCACCCCTTTGGAAGAGACCCAGTACTTC. Amino acid sequence: CASTPLEETQYF.

V gene TRBV4-1 combines with J gene TRBJ1-1; 7 bases align to TRBD1. V trimming: 6 bases; J trimming: 8 bases; junction bases outside the gene matches: 6. The CDR3 length is 12 residues. Germline-derived CDR1 and CDR2 are MGHRA and YSYEKL. In DNA, the CDR3 is TGCGCCAGCAGACAAACAGGGGCCGAAGCTTTCTTT. It is translated as CASRQTGAEAFF.

The chain recombines TRBV25-1 with TRBJ2-3; D not resolved. The germline CDR1 and CDR2 sequences are MGHDK and SYGVNS. Trimming shortened V by 1 base and J by 0 bases, and 5 bases separated the two germline ends. This CDR3 has 14 residues. The CDR3, as DNA: TGTGCCAGCAGTGAATCCCCTAGCACAGATACGCAGTATTTT. Amino acid sequence: CASSESPSTDTQYF.

J is TRBJ1-5 and V is TRBV28; D unclear. CDR1 and CDR2 from the germline V gene are MDHEN and SYDVKM. This CDR3 contains 16 residues. Trimming removed 1 base from V and 4 bases from J, with 14 bases in between. The CDR3 coding sequence is TGTGCCAGCAGTTTATTCTTTAGGTCGGAAAATCAGCCCCAGCATTTT. It specifies CASSLFFRSENQPQHF.

This clone was observed a few times. This rearrangement joins TRBV2 to TRBJ1-1; maybe TRBD1 (6 bases). V dropped 8 bases and J dropped 6 bases, with 10 bases sitting between them. Germline V gene sequence: CDR1 SNHLY, CDR2 FYNNEI. The CDR3 length is 11 residues. The CDR3 protein is CASRGGPEAFF. The CDR3 nucleotides read TGTGCCAGCCGCGGGGGCCCTGAAGCTTTCTTT.

The chain joins TRBV4-1 to TRBJ1-4; D uncertain. In germline, CDR1 is MGHRA, CDR2 YSYEKL. V lost 6 bases and J lost 1, with 12 bases in between. The CDR3 runs to 15 residues. The CDR3 loop is CASSSGPETNEKLFF. Here the CDR3 DNA reads TGCGCCAGCAGTTCCGGGCCTGAAACTAATGAAAAACTGTTTTTT.

This sequence joins TRBV30 and TRBJ1-3, with TRBD1 as a possible D gene (5 bases). The CDR3 is made up of 14 amino acids. Germline V gene sequence: CDR1 GTSNPN, CDR2 SVGIG (reference sequence). V was clipped by 1 base and J by 0 bases, with 7 bases between them. CDR3 sequence: CAWSAGTSGNTIYF. CDR3 sequence (DNA): TGTGCCTGGAGTGCCGGGACCTCTGGAAACACCATATATTTT.

The table lists this clone with a few counts. This sequence joins TRBV9 and TRBJ1-2, with unresolved D. The CDR3 has 12 amino acids. Germline lookup yields CDR1 SGDLS and CDR2 YYNGEE. The V end was cut by 7 bases, the J end by 5 bases, with 12 bases between. CDR3 nucleotides: TGTGCCAGCTCCTCCGAGGTTTATGGCTACACCTTC. Residues: CASSSEVYGYTF.

The chain recombines TRBV9 with TRBJ2-3; D is possibly TRBD1 (5 bases). The V and J ends lost 4 bases and 4 bases respectively, with 13 bases between them. The CDR3 covers 14 residues. Germline V CDR1 and CDR2: SGDLS, YYNGEE. The CDR3 is CASSIRQTSDTQYF. In DNA, the CDR3 is TGTGCCAGCAGCATCCGACAGACTTCAGATACGCAGTATTTT.

V is TRBV7-2 and J is TRBJ2-3; no firm D call. V was shortened by 5 bases and J by 2 bases, with 11 bases between the two germline ends. The germline gives CDR1 SGHTA, CDR2 FQGNSA. The CDR3 runs 14 residues. This CDR3 is CASSGIYNTDTQYF. CDR3 nucleotides: TGTGCCAGCAGCGGGATATACAACACAGATACGCAGTATTTT.

The genes are TRBV5-5 and TRBJ2-7, with D perhaps matching TRBD2 (6 bases). The V gene's germline CDR1 is SGHKS and CDR2 YYEKEE (reference sequence). This CDR3 spans 14 amino acids. V was trimmed by 4 bases and J by 1 base, leaving 12 bases between them. The DNA of the CDR3 is TGTGCCAGCAGCCATGCGGGACGGTCCTACGAGCAGTACTTC. Translation: CASSHAGRSYEQYF. The complete variable domain, with remaining parts taken from reference TRBV5-5 and TRBJ2-7, reads DAGVTQSPTHLIKTRGQQVTLRCSPISGHKSVSWYQQVLGQGPQFIFQYYEKEERGRGNFPDRFSARQFPNYSSELNVNALLLGDSALYLCASSHAGRSYEQYFGPGTRLTVT.

This chain connects TRBV7-6 to TRBJ1-1; D ambiguous. CDR1 and CDR2 from the germline V gene are SGHVS and FNYEAQ. CDR3 length: 14 residues. The V end lost 5 bases, the J end lost 1 base, and 11 bases lay between the germline ends. The CDR3 protein is CASSPSGRNTEAFF. The CDR3 DNA sequence: TGTGCCAGCAGCCCAAGCGGAAGGAACACTGAAGCTTTCTTT.

This chain connects TRBV7-9 to TRBJ2-3; D remains unclear. Germline V gene lookup returns CDR1 SEHNR and CDR2 FQNEAQ (reference sequence). The germline V and J ends were trimmed by 5 bases and 6 bases, with 9 bases remaining between them. The CDR3 length is 12 residues. In DNA, the CDR3 is TGTGCCAGCAGCCCCTCCGGGGATACGCAGTATTTT. Translated: CASSPSGDTQYF.

The chain links TRBV7-2 to TRBJ2-3; the D is unclear. The CDR3 contains 12 residues. The germline V gene has CDR1 SGHTA and CDR2 FQGNSA. The V and J ends lost 5 bases and 5 bases respectively, with 8 bases between them. In DNA form, the CDR3 reads TGTGCCAGCAGCCCACTCCAAGATACGCAGTATTTT. It encodes CASSPLQDTQYF.

The chain links TRBV6-5 to TRBJ1-5; D not certain. This CDR3 comprises 13 residues. Germline CDR1 and CDR2: MNHEY and SVGAGI. Deletions cut 6 bases from V and 6 bases from J, with 12 bases between. The CDR3 DNA sequence: TGTGCCAGCAGCCCCGAGGAGGGTCAGCCCCAGCATTTT. Translated: CASSPEEGQPQHF.